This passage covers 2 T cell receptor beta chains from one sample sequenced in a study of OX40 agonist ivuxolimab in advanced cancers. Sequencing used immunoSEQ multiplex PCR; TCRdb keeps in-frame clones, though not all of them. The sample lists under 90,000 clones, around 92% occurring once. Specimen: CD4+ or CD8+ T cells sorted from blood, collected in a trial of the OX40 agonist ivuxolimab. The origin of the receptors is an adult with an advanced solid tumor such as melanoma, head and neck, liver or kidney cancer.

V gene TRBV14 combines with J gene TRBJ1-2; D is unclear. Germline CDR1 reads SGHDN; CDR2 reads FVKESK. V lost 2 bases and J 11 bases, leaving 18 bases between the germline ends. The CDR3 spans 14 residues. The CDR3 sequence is CASSQSKFLGLYTF. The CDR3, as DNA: TGTGCCAGCAGCCAATCCAAATTTCTTGGTTTGTACACCTTC.

The CDR3 coding sequence is TGTGCCAGCAGCGTACAAAGCGGGGCGAACACCGGGGAGCTGTTTTTT. It specifies CASSVQSGANTGELFF. V gene TRBV9 combines with J gene TRBJ2-2; 7 bases align to TRBD2. The CDR3 has 16 amino acids. The ends lost 1 base at V and 0 bases at J; junction bases unmatched: 3. The germline gives CDR1 SGDLS, CDR2 YYNGEE.